This T cell receptor beta chain was retrieved from a study of regulatory and conventional T cells in RAG deficiency. Study-level results: Omenn patients showed >80% Treg-Tconv overlap and shorter CDR3 lengths.

Details on this clone: Its antigen is not identified.

Germline lookup yields CDR1 MGHRA and CDR2 YSYEKL. The CDR3 consists of 14 residues. V was clipped by 0 bases and J by 0 bases, with 4 bases between them. The method was immunoSEQ multiplex PCR; TCRdb's version includes in-frame clones alone and lacks a portion of them. The sample gives 6,000 or so clones, 85% to 95% of which show up once; 49% is in the top ten. Patients had RAG deficiency: one SCID, two Omenn, a few CID/atypical SCID. Sequenced material: CD8+ T cells sorted from blood. V and J are TRBV4-1 and TRBJ2-3, with D hard to call. The TCR originated in a human donor with RAG deficiency presenting as severe combined immunodeficiency. The DNA for the CDR3 is TGCGCCAGCAGCCAAGAGGGCAGCACAGATACGCAGTATTTT. This gives the protein CASSQEGSTDTQYF.